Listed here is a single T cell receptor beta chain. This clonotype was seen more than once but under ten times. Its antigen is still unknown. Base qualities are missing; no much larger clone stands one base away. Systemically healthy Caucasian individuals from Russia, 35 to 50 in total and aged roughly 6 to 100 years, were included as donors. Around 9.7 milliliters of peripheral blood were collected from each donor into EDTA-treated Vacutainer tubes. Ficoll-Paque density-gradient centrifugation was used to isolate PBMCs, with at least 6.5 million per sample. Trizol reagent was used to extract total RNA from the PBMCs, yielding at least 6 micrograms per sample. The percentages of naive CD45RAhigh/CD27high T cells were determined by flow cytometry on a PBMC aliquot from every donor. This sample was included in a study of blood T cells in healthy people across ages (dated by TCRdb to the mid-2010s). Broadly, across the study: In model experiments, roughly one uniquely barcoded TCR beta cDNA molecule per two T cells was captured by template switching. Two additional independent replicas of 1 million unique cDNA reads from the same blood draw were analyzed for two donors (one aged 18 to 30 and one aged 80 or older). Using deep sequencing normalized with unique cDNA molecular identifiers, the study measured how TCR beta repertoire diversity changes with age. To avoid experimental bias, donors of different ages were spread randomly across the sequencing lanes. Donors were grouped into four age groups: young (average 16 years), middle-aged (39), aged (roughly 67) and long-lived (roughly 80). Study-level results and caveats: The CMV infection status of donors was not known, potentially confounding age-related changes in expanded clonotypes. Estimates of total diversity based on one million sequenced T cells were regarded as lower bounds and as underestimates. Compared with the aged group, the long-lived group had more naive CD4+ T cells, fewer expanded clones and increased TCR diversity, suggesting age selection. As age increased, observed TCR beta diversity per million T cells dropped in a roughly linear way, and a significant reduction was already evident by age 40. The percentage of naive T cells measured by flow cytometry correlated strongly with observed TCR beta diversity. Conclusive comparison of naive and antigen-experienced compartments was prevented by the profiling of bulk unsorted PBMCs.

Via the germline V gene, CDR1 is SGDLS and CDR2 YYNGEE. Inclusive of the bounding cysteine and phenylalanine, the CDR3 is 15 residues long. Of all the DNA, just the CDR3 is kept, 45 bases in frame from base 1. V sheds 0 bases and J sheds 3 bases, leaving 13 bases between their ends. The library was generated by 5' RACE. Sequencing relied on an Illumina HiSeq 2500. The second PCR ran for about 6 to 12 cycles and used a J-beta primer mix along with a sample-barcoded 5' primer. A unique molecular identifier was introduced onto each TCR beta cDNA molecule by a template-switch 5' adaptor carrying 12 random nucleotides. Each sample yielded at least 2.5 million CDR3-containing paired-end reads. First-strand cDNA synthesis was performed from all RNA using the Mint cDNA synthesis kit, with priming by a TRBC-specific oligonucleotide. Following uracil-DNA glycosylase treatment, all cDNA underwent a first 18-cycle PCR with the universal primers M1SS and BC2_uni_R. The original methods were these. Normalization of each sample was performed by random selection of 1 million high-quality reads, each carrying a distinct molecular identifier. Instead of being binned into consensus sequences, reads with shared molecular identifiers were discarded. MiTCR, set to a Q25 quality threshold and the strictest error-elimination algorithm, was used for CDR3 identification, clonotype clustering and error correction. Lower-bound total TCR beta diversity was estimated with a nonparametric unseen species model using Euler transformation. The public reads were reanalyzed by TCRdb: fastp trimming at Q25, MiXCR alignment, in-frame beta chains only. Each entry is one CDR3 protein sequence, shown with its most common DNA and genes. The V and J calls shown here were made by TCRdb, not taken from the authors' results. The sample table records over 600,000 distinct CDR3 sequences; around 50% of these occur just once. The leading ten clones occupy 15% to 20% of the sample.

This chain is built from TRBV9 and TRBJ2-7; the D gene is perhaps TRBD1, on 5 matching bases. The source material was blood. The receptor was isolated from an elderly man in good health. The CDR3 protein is CASSVATGRDYEQYF. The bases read TGTGCCAGCAGCGTAGCTACAGGCAGGGACTACGAGCAGTACTTC.